Shown below are 11 T cell receptor beta chains from a single sample sequenced in a study of blood T cell repertoires in COVID-19 (dated by TCRdb to the early 2020s). The library relied on the immunoSEQ multiplex PCR assay. TCRdb's version of the immuneACCESS table is confined to in-frame rearrangements and falls short of the full clone set. An unresolved V gene accounts for under half of the shortfall where checked; the remainder is of unknown origin. The sample table records around 200,000 clones; about 88% of these occur just once. 2.7% of the sample belongs to the ten largest clones. Sequences were obtained from peripheral blood. Receptor source: a man aged 35-49 years with active or convalescent COVID-19.

The chain uses TRBV6-5 and TRBJ1-5; possible D gene TRBD1, 5 bases. V was trimmed by 5 bases and J by 5 bases, leaving 13 bases between them. Germline assignment: CDR1 MNHEY and CDR2 SVGAGI. CDR3 length: 14 residues. The DNA for the CDR3 is TGTGCCAGCAGTCCTCGGGGGGGTGATCAGCCCCAGCATTTT. Translated: CASSPRGGDQPQHF.

The chain employs TRBV25-1 and TRBJ1-2; D gene unclear. Trimming removed 1 base from V and 0 bases from J, with 3 bases in between. The CDR3 spans 13 residues. In germline, CDR1 is MGHDK, CDR2 SYGVNS. CDR3 sequence (DNA): TGTGCCAGCAGTGAATCGGCTAACTATGGCTACACCTTC. Translation gives CASSESANYGYTF.

The V gene is TRBV5-4, the J gene TRBJ1-2; D unresolved. Germline V gene data show CDR1 as SGHNT and CDR2 as YYREEE (reference sequence). This CDR3 has 15 residues. V lost 3 bases, J lost 1 base, and 13 bases lay in between. In nucleotides, the CDR3 is TGTGCCAGCAGCTACCGGCAGAACTATAACTATGGCTACACCTTC. This gives the protein CASSYRQNYNYGYTF.

This sequence joins TRBV18 and TRBJ1-1, with 8 bases identical to TRBD1. The CDR3 loop spans 15 amino acids. The trim removed 5 bases at V and 1 base at J, leaving 6 bases unmatched. CDR1 and CDR2 (germline): KGHSH, LQKENI. The CDR3 spells CASSTTGAWNTEAFF. Written as DNA, the CDR3 is TGTGCCAGCTCAACGACAGGGGCCTGGAACACTGAAGCTTTCTTT.

The V call is TRBV18, the J call TRBJ1-5, with D uncertain. The CDR3 length is 15 residues. The V end was cut by 5 bases, the J end by 0 bases, with 11 bases between. Germline-derived CDR1 and CDR2 are KGHSH and LQKENI. Here the CDR3 reads CASSITGDSNQPQHF. In DNA form, the CDR3 reads TGTGCCAGCTCAATTACGGGAGATAGCAATCAGCCCCAGCATTTT.

This clone was seen once. The chain is built from TRBV6-6 and TRBJ1-6; D gene uncertain. This CDR3 is built from 15 residues. Germline V gene data show CDR1 as MNHNY and CDR2 as SVGAGI (reference sequence). V was pared by 0 bases and J by 6 bases, with 9 bases between. The CDR3 coding sequence is TGTGCCAGCAGTTACTCGCCCGGTGGTAATTCACCCCTCCACTTT. As protein: CASSYSPGGNSPLHF.

The CDR3 DNA follows: TGTGCCAGCAGCTCCCGAGGTGACACTGAAGCTTTCTTT. Amino acids: CASSSRGDTEAFF. This rearrangement joins TRBV7-6 to TRBJ1-1; D not resolved. Trimming cost V 4 bases and J 3 bases, with 9 bases left between them. The CDR3 length is 13 residues. Germline assignment: CDR1 SGHVS and CDR2 FNYEAQ.

The table lists this clone with a count of one. The chain couples TRBV7-9 to TRBJ1-3; TRBD1 is a possible D gene (6 bases). The CDR3 runs to 15 residues. With 3 bases removed from V and 4 bases from J, the gap between germline ends came to 13 bases. Germline loops: CDR1 SEHNR, CDR2 FQNEAQ (reference sequence). This chain's CDR3 is CASSLLTGTGNTIYF. CDR3 sequence (DNA): TGTGCCAGCAGCTTGCTGACGGGGACAGGAAACACCATATATTTT.

This clone was counted only a few times. The J gene is TRBJ1-5, the V gene TRBV19, with TRBD1 matching over 9 bases. Germline-derived CDR1 and CDR2 are LNHDA and SQIVND (reference sequence). The CDR3 runs 16 residues. With V trimmed by 1 base and J by 1 base, 2 bases remained unmatched. The CDR3 nucleotides read TGTGCCAGTAGTATAGGGGACAGGGTGAGCAATCAGCCCCAGCATTTT. Protein: CASSIGDRVSNQPQHF.

The chain links TRBV10-3 to TRBJ2-1; 7 bases are a match to TRBD2. Germline CDR1 and CDR2: ENHRY and SYGVKD. V shed 0 bases and J 3 bases; nucleotides not matched to a gene: 5. The CDR3 contains 16 residues. CDR3 nucleotide sequence: TGTGCCATCAGTGAGTCGGGGGTAGCGGGCTACAATGAGCAGTTCTTC. Translation: CAISESGVAGYNEQFF.

This chain uses TRBV3-1 (or the pseudogene TRBV3-2) with TRBJ1-5; 7 bases line up with TRBD1. V dropped 3 bases and J dropped 7; count of bases not matched to a gene: 9. The germline gives CDR1 LGHDT, CDR2 YNNKEL (reference sequence). This CDR3 is 15 amino acids long. CDR3 in DNA: TGTGCCAGCAGCCAGTCAGACAGGGCCGGGCAGCCCCAGCATTTT. It is translated as CASSQSDRAGQPQHF.